Below are 25 T cell receptor beta chains sequenced from a single sample in a study of T cell responses to AZD1222 COVID-19 vaccine. Libraries were prepared by immunoSEQ multiplex PCR; TCRdb keeps only in-frame clonotypes and omits some of them. There are around 180,000 clones in the sample; 87% occur only once, and less than 3% lies in the top ten. Sequenced here: peripheral blood, sampled on day 0 of AZD1222 vaccination. Receptors originate from an adult in good health.

The genes are TRBV11-2 and TRBJ1-3; D possibly corresponds to TRBD1 (5 bases). Trimming took 0 bases from V and 4 from J, leaving 13 bases between them. The length of the CDR3 is 16 residues. CDR1 SGHAT and CDR2 FQNNGV come from the germline V gene. In DNA form, the CDR3 reads TGTGCCAGCAGCTTAGATCAGTACGGGACGGGAAACACCATATATTTT. It specifies CASSLDQYGTGNTIYF.

This clone occurred once. The genes are TRBV6-5 and TRBJ1-6; D is unresolved. The V gene lost 4 bases and the J gene lost 5 bases, with 15 bases spanning the gap. Germline CDR1 reads MNHEY; CDR2 reads SVGAGI. The CDR3 totals 16 residues. CDR3 residues: CASSFGSMGNNSPLHF. DNA for the CDR3: TGTGCCAGCAGTTTCGGGTCTATGGGGAATAATTCACCCCTCCACTTT.

This rearrangement joins TRBV28 to TRBJ2-7; 7 bases align to TRBD1. Germline V CDR1 and CDR2: MDHEN, SYDVKM. The junction had 7 bases not matched to a gene; V was cut back by 1 base and J by 1 base. The CDR3 is 16 amino acids. The CDR3 loop is CASSLSRTGLSYEQYF. CDR3 DNA: TGTGCCAGCAGTTTATCCCGGACAGGCTTGTCCTACGAGCAGTACTTC.

The CDR3 DNA is TGTGCCAGCAGTTACTTCAATGAGCAGTTCTTC. Amino acid sequence: CASSYFNEQFF. The rearrangement joins TRBV6-2 or TRBV6-3 to TRBJ2-1; no clear D gene. The CDR3 consists of 11 residues. V gave up 1 base and J gave up 6 bases, with 1 base separating them. The germline CDR1 and CDR2 sequences are MNHEY and SVGEGT.

The chain carries TRBV6-5 and TRBJ1-4, with 7 bases aligning to TRBD1. With 8 bases clipped from V and 5 bases from J, the junction kept 5 bases outside the gene matches. The germline CDR1 and CDR2 sequences are MNHEY and SVGAGI. The CDR3 totals 13 residues. The CDR3 DNA reads as TGTGCCAGCTCCAGGGGGAGGAATGAAAAACTGTTTTTT. Encoded protein: CASSRGRNEKLFF.

The V gene is TRBV6-1, the J gene TRBJ1-2; D is ambiguous. V dropped 3 bases and J dropped 8 bases, with 13 bases sitting between them. Germline V CDR1 and CDR2: MNHNS, SASEGT. The CDR3 contains 13 residues. The CDR3: CASSDRGRFGYTF. The DNA for the CDR3 is TGTGCCAGCAGTGATCGGGGTCGATTCGGCTACACCTTC.

The chain combines TRBV6-1 with TRBJ2-3; TRBD2 matches 7 bases. This CDR3 has 17 residues. Germline V gene data show CDR1 as MNHNS and CDR2 as SASEGT. The ends lost 2 bases at V and 7 bases at J; junction bases unmatched: 15. CDR3 residues: CASSERGEVLIANTQYF. The CDR3 nucleotides are TGTGCCAGCAGTGAACGGGGGGAGGTACTGATAGCGAATACGCAGTATTTT.

The rearrangement uses TRBV21-1 and TRBJ1-4. TRBV21-1 is a known pseudogene. The CDR3 is 14 residues long. CDR3 sequence reads: CASSRMVLNEKLFF. The CDR3, as DNA: TGTGCCAGCAGCAGAATGGTCCTTAATGAAAAACTGTTTTTT.

The chain is built from TRBV7-9 and TRBJ1-6; 9 positions match TRBD1. This CDR3 contains 14 residues. J gave up 10 bases and V 1 base, and 2 bases lay outside the gene matches. Looked up from germline, CDR1 is SEHNR and CDR2 is FQNEAQ (reference sequence). The CDR3 region has the DNA TGTGCCAGCAGCTTAGGACAGGGGGGCTCACCCCTCCACTTT. Its translation is CASSLGQGGSPLHF.

The chain has TRBV4-1 and TRBJ1-2; no definite D call. Germline V lookup: CDR1 MGHRA, CDR2 YSYEKL. The CDR3 has 14 amino acids. Deletions cut 1 base from V and 3 bases from J, with 9 bases between. For the CDR3, the DNA is TGCGCCAGCAGCCAAGGAACAGATTACTATGGCTACACCTTC. Its protein is CASSQGTDYYGYTF.

The rearrangement uses TRBV12-3 or TRBV12-4 and TRBJ2-1; no reliable D call. The CDR3 loop spans 13 amino acids. V was trimmed by 6 bases and J by 4 bases, leaving 10 bases between them. The CDR3 sequence is CASSRVTYNEQFF. For the CDR3, the DNA is TGTGCCAGCAGCCGGGTCACGTACAATGAGCAGTTCTTC.

The V and J genes are TRBV19 and TRBJ1-2, with D hard to call. The CDR3 extends over 13 amino acids. The germline V gene encodes CDR1 LNHDA and CDR2 SQIVND (reference sequence). Trimming took off 5 bases at V and 5 bases at J, with 12 bases between the two ends. The chain's CDR3 is CASSPPLKYGYTF. The CDR3 coding sequence is TGTGCCAGTAGTCCCCCCCTGAAGTATGGCTACACCTTC.

This clone was counted only a few times. The rearrangement links TRBV10-1 to TRBJ2-2; D possibly corresponds to TRBD2 (6 bases). The CDR3 consists of 15 residues. Germline assignment: CDR1 WNHNN and CDR2 SYGVQD (reference sequence). The V gene lost 2 bases and the J gene lost 4 bases, with 11 bases spanning the gap. This CDR3 is CASSEVWGGTGELFF. CDR3 sequence (DNA): TGCGCCAGCAGTGAGGTTTGGGGAGGCACCGGGGAGCTGTTTTTT.

J is TRBJ1-1 and V is TRBV18; possibly TRBD1 for D (5 bases). CDR3 size: 15 residues. Germline CDR1 KGHSH, CDR2 LQKENI. The germline V and J ends were trimmed by 0 bases and 1 base, with 9 bases remaining between them. CDR3: CASSPPGVGNTEAFF. DNA of the CDR3: TGTGCCAGCTCACCACCGGGGGTGGGGAACACTGAAGCTTTCTTT.

This clone was detected only once. This chain connects TRBV21-1 to TRBJ2-7. TRBV21-1 is an annotated pseudogene. The CDR3 is made up of 15 amino acids. CDR3 region: CASSKGDRSSYEQYF. In nucleotides, the CDR3 is TGTGCCAGCAGCAAAGGAGACCGAAGCTCCTACGAGCAGTACTTC.

The V and J genes are TRBV2 and TRBJ1-1; no clear D gene. Germline loops: CDR1 SNHLY, CDR2 FYNNEI. The CDR3 runs to 13 residues. V dropped 4 bases and J dropped 2 bases, with 8 bases sitting between them. The CDR3 nucleotides are TGTGCCAGCAGTGGTCCTATAAACACTGAAGCTTTCTTT. It specifies CASSGPINTEAFF.

The count of this clone is one. This chain joins TRBV6-1 and TRBJ2-1; D not resolved. The V and J ends lost 2 bases and 8 bases respectively, with 13 bases between them. The germline V gene encodes CDR1 MNHNS and CDR2 SASEGT. There are 14 residues in the CDR3. CDR3 loop: CASSEQLALDEQFF. The CDR3 nucleotides read TGTGCCAGCAGTGAACAACTGGCCCTCGATGAGCAGTTCTTC.

The rearrangement uses TRBV6-5 and TRBJ2-1; 10 nucleotides match TRBD2. V gave up 5 bases and J gave up 14 bases; unmatched junction bases: 3. The CDR3 extends over 11 amino acids. Germline CDR1 is MNHEY and CDR2 is SVGAGI. The CDR3 sequence is CASSTGTSEFF. CDR3 bases: TGTGCCAGCAGTACCGGGACTAGCGAGTTCTTC.

The chain links TRBV3-1 (or the pseudogene TRBV3-2) to TRBJ2-1; 9 nucleotides align to TRBD2. There are 15 residues in the CDR3. Germline CDR1 is LGHDT and CDR2 is YNNKEL (reference sequence). V lost 1 base, J lost 6 bases, and 4 bases stayed unmatched. The CDR3 sequence: CASSQGSGSSNEQFF. In DNA form, the CDR3 reads TGTGCCAGCAGCCAAGGTAGCGGGAGCTCCAATGAGCAGTTCTTC.

The chain joins TRBV28 to TRBJ2-4, with D uncertain. V lost 0 bases, J lost 0 bases, and 3 bases lay in between. Germline V gene lookup returns CDR1 MDHEN and CDR2 SYDVKM. The CDR3 length is 14 residues. The CDR3 protein is CASSLWAAKNIQYF. The CDR3 nucleotides read TGTGCCAGCAGTTTATGGGCAGCCAAAAACATTCAGTACTTC.

Comment on this clone: Other DNA sequences in this specimen translate into the identical CDR3. The rearrangement uses TRBV9 and TRBJ2-7; no definite D call. The CDR3 loop spans 13 amino acids. The V end was cut by 0 bases, the J end by 4 bases, with 8 bases between. Germline CDR1 SGDLS, CDR2 YYNGEE. The CDR3, as DNA: TGTGCCAGCAGCGTAGATAGAGGATACGAGCAGTACTTC. It yields the protein CASSVDRGYEQYF.

The V call is TRBV30, the J call TRBJ2-1; 15 bases align to TRBD2. The length of the CDR3 is 16 residues. Looked up from germline, CDR1 is GTSNPN and CDR2 is SVGIG (reference sequence). V trimming: 3 bases; J trimming: 4 bases; junction bases outside the gene matches: 4. This CDR3 reads CAWRGLAGGEYNEQFF. In DNA form, the CDR3 reads TGTGCCTGGAGGGGACTAGCGGGAGGAGAGTACAATGAGCAGTTCTTC.

The chain uses TRBV4-1 and TRBJ1-2; D possibly corresponds to TRBD1 (5 bases). Trimming left V 0 bases short and J 7 bases short, with 18 bases between. CDR3 size: 16 residues. Germline CDR1 reads MGHRA; CDR2 reads YSYEKL. The CDR3 DNA follows: TGCGCCAGCAGCCAAGATAGGGGTCTGGTGCAGGGTGGCTACACCTTC. Its translation is CASSQDRGLVQGGYTF.

This CDR3 reads CASSVGETQYF. In DNA form, the CDR3 reads TGTGCCAGCAGTGTAGGGGAGACCCAGTACTTC. V gene TRBV2 combines with J gene TRBJ2-5, with D unresolved. Germline V gene sequence: CDR1 SNHLY, CDR2 FYNNEI. The CDR3 is 11 residues long. The V gene lost 4 bases and the J gene lost 5 bases, with 5 bases spanning the gap.

The genes are TRBV2 and TRBJ2-4, with 8 bases matching TRBD1. The CDR3 has 15 residues. CDR1 is SNHLY and CDR2 is FYNNEI in the germline V gene. The ends lost 4 bases at V and 3 bases at J; junction bases unmatched: 5. Here the CDR3 DNA reads TGTGCCAGCAGTGGGCAGGGGGCTGGCAAAAACATTCAGTACTTC. As protein: CASSGQGAGKNIQYF.